The 21 T cell receptor beta chains reported below all come from one sample, sequenced in a study of OX40 agonist ivuxolimab in advanced cancers. This table comes from immunoSEQ multiplex PCR, and its TCRdb copy is limited to in-frame clones, with some not included. The table has about 58,000 clones, approximately 86% seen once; the top ten hold around 0.91%. The sequencing used CD4+ or CD8+ T cells sorted from blood, collected in a trial of the OX40 agonist ivuxolimab. These receptors all come from an adult with an advanced solid tumor such as melanoma, head and neck, liver or kidney cancer.

The V gene is TRBV27, the J gene TRBJ1-2; 9 nucleotides line up with TRBD1. This CDR3 is 14 amino acids long. J gave up 5 bases and V 5 bases, and 6 bases lay outside the gene matches. The germline V gene has CDR1 MNHEY and CDR2 SMNVEV (reference sequence). The CDR3 spells CASSNRQGVYGYTF. Here the CDR3 DNA reads TGTGCCAGCAGTAATCGACAGGGGGTTTATGGCTACACCTTC.

The chain joins TRBV5-1 to TRBJ1-5; the D is unclear. Looked up from germline, CDR1 is SGHRS and CDR2 is YFSETQ. The V end was cut by 7 bases, the J end by 5 bases, with 13 bases between. The CDR3 has 13 residues. For the CDR3, the DNA is TGCGCCAGCGGTACAGCGCCCGATCAGCCCCAGCATTTT. It encodes CASGTAPDQPQHF.

The sample holds one count of this clone. The CDR3 bases are TGTGCCACCAGCAGAGATGCCGGGGGCGGCTATGGCTACACCTTC. This sequence encodes CATSRDAGGGYGYTF. V gene TRBV15 combines with J gene TRBJ1-2; D might be TRBD1 (6 bases). V was pared by 0 bases and J by 4 bases, with 12 bases between. The CDR3 spans 15 residues. CDR1 is LNHNV, CDR2 YYDKDF, per germline (reference sequence).

The chain links TRBV5-1 to TRBJ2-5, with 9 bases identical to TRBD2. The J call may be faulty, since TRBJ2-7 better matches the DNA end. CDR3 length: 16 amino acids. Germline CDR1 is SGHRS and CDR2 is YFSETQ. The CDR3 reads CASSPPLAGAPYEQYF. The CDR3 region has the DNA TGCGCCAGCAGCCCCCCACTAGCGGGTGCCCCCTACGAGCAGTACTTC.

The chain combines TRBV5-8 with TRBJ2-4, with unresolved D. Trimming took 7 bases from V and 0 from J, leaving 14 bases between them. Germline assignment: CDR1 SGHTS and CDR2 YDEGEE. The CDR3 covers 15 residues. The CDR3 DNA is TGTGCCAGCGGACGTAATAGGCAAGCCAAAAACATTCAGTACTTC. It is translated as CASGRNRQAKNIQYF.

V gene TRBV6-4 combines with J gene TRBJ2-2; 9 nucleotides match TRBD1. Germline values: CDR1 MRHNA, CDR2 SNTAGT. Losses at the gene ends were 6 bases for V and 2 bases for J; bases not matched to a gene: 7. This CDR3 has 16 residues. CDR3 amino acids: CASRPTGGINTGELFF. CDR3 sequence (DNA): TGTGCCAGCAGACCTACAGGGGGCATAAACACCGGGGAGCTGTTTTTT.

The chain is built from TRBV28 and TRBJ1-1; no clear D gene. Per the germline V gene, CDR1 is MDHEN and CDR2 is SYDVKM. The CDR3 covers 14 residues. Trimming pared 2 bases from V and 9 bases from J, leaving 16 bases between. CDR3 sequence: CASSLNQDWEKAFF. DNA for the CDR3: TGTGCCAGCAGTTTAAACCAGGACTGGGAAAAAGCTTTCTTT.

V gene TRBV6-1 combines with J gene TRBJ1-2, with 7 bases lining up with TRBD1. V gave up 6 bases and J gave up 3 bases; unmatched junction bases: 7. CDR1 MNHNS and CDR2 SASEGT come from the germline V gene. CDR3 size: 14 residues. The CDR3 spells CASSMDRLDYGYTF. The CDR3 DNA follows: TGTGCCAGCAGCATGGACAGGTTGGACTATGGCTACACCTTC.

This chain joins TRBV5-6 and TRBJ2-3; 8 bases fit TRBD1. Germline V lookup: CDR1 SGHDT, CDR2 YYEEEE. The ends lost 5 bases at V and 5 bases at J; junction bases unmatched: 7. There are 14 residues in the CDR3. The CDR3, as DNA: TGTGCCAGCAGTCGGCAGGGGGCTAAAGATACGCAGTATTTT. Amino acids: CASSRQGAKDTQYF.

This clone was recorded a few times. The rearrangement links TRBV6-1 to TRBJ1-3; D is unresolved. Trimming stripped 5 bases from V and 3 bases from J, with 5 bases between. Per the germline V gene, CDR1 is MNHNS and CDR2 is SASEGT. The CDR3 is made up of 12 amino acids. CDR3: CASSPVGNTIYF. CDR3 nucleotide sequence: TGTGCCAGCAGTCCCGTTGGAAACACCATATATTTT.

Here the CDR3 reads CAISESQGSNQPQHF. CDR3 coding DNA: TGTGCCATCAGTGAGTCGCAAGGTAGCAATCAGCCCCAGCATTTT. This chain links TRBV10-3 with TRBJ1-5; unclear D gene. Trimming stripped 0 bases from V and 0 bases from J, with 6 bases between. CDR3 length: 15 amino acids. The germline V gene encodes CDR1 ENHRY and CDR2 SYGVKD.

The chain couples TRBV4-2 to TRBJ1-1, with D uncertain. V lost 4 bases, J lost 5 bases, and 8 bases lay in between. This CDR3 has 12 residues. Germline lookup yields CDR1 LGHNA and CDR2 YNFKEQ. The CDR3 loop is CASSLRRTEAFF. The CDR3 DNA is TGTGCCAGCAGCCTTCGCCGGACTGAAGCTTTCTTT.

The chain recombines TRBV6-4 with TRBJ2-2, with 7 positions matching TRBD1. Germline V gives CDR1 MRHNA, CDR2 SNTAGT. The CDR3 runs to 14 residues. J gave up 2 bases and V 4 bases, and 1 base lay outside the gene matches. The CDR3 DNA follows: TGTGCCAGCAGTGGGGACAGAAACACCGGGGAGCTGTTTTTT. Amino acids: CASSGDRNTGELFF.

CDR3 sequence: CASSPQGLTGNTIYF. CDR3 DNA: TGTGCCAGCAGCCCACAGGGCTTGACTGGAAACACCATATATTTT. The rearrangement joins TRBV2 to TRBJ1-3; tentatively, D is TRBD1 (6 bases). V was cut by 6 bases and J by 2 bases, with 14 bases left in between. The germline CDR1 and CDR2 sequences are SNHLY and FYNNEI. This CDR3 has 15 amino acids.

The chain couples TRBV4-1 to TRBJ1-5; tentatively, D is TRBD1 (6 bases). Between the trimmed V and J ends, which lost 1 base and 3 bases, there was a span of 13 bases. The CDR3 runs to 16 residues. Germline CDR1 reads MGHRA; CDR2 reads YSYEKL. CDR3: CASSQGPRGYNQPQHF. CDR3 in DNA: TGCGCCAGCAGCCAAGGACCCAGGGGATACAATCAGCCCCAGCATTTT.

The genes are TRBV7-6 and TRBJ1-1; D gene unclear. From germline, CDR1 is SGHVS and CDR2 FNYEAQ. This CDR3 contains 16 residues. Between the trimmed V and J ends, which lost 1 base and 1 base, there was a span of 13 bases. The CDR3 region is CASSLGAGQANTEAFF. The CDR3 bases are TGTGCCAGCAGCTTAGGGGCTGGGCAGGCGAACACTGAAGCTTTCTTT. Full variable domain (outside the CDR3, taken from reference TRBV7-6 and TRBJ1-1): GAGVSQSPRYKVTKRGQDVALRCDPISGHVSLYWYRQALGQGPEFLTYFNYEAQQDKSGLPNDRFSAERPEGSISTLTIQRTEQRDSAMYRCASSLGAGQANTEAFFGQGTRLTVV.

This chain joins TRBV19 and TRBJ1-2, with 10 nucleotides matching TRBD1. CDR1 and CDR2 (germline): LNHDA, SQIVND (reference sequence). Losses at the gene ends were 6 bases for V and 6 bases for J; bases not matched to a gene: 10. CDR3 length: 15 amino acids. The CDR3 sequence is CASRRIRDRGDGYTF. As DNA, the CDR3 is TGTGCCAGTAGAAGAATCCGGGACAGGGGAGATGGCTACACCTTC.

This chain connects TRBV5-1 to TRBJ2-6; TRBD2 aligns across 12 bases. The CDR3 length is 18 residues. V lost 5 bases to trimming and J lost 0 bases; unmatched junction nucleotides: 6. Germline CDR1 and CDR2: SGHRS and YFSETQ. CDR3: CASRRLAGDSSGANVLTF. In DNA, the CDR3 is TGCGCCAGCAGGCGACTAGCGGGGGACAGCTCTGGGGCCAACGTCCTGACTTTC.

The gene calls are TRBV19 and TRBJ2-3, with 8 positions matching TRBD1. J was trimmed by 2 bases and V by 5 bases; bases with no gene match: 15. The CDR3 covers 18 residues. CDR1 and CDR2 (germline): LNHDA, SQIVND (reference sequence). CDR3 bases: TGTGCCAGTAGTCCTGGGACAGGTAGATCCCCTCCCACAGATACGCAGTATTTT. As protein: CASSPGTGRSPPTDTQYF.

J is TRBJ2-1 and V is TRBV5-1, with D possibly TRBD1 on 7 matching bases. The CDR3 has 17 residues. Trimming pared 2 bases from V and 6 bases from J, leaving 21 bases between. The germline gives CDR1 SGHRS, CDR2 YFSETQ. This CDR3 reads CASSLVPAGGRSNEQFF. The CDR3, as DNA: TGCGCCAGCAGCTTAGTCCCGGCAGGGGGGCGATCCAATGAGCAGTTCTTC.

This clone was detected only a few times. The V and J genes are TRBV11-1 and TRBJ2-3; 7 bases fit TRBD2. Unmatched junction bases numbered 12, after V lost 4 bases and J lost 2 bases. This CDR3 spans 17 amino acids. Germline V gene data show CDR1 as SGHAT and CDR2 as FQDESV (reference sequence). In DNA, the CDR3 is TGTGCCAGCAGCTCGGATTGGACTAGGTTAGACACAGATACGCAGTATTTT. Its translation: CASSSDWTRLDTDTQYF.